The 4 T cell receptor beta chains below come from one sample, sequenced in a study of blood T cell repertoires in COVID-19. Assay used: immunoSEQ multiplex PCR; TCRdb lists only in-frame clones, some missing. The table records approximately 80,000 clones, 70% to 90% of them present only once. Sequencing used peripheral blood. These receptors all stem from a man aged 35-49 years with acute or convalescent COVID-19.

The chain recombines TRBV7-2 with TRBJ1-5, with D perhaps matching TRBD1 (5 bases). V was cut by 4 bases and J by 0 bases, with 10 bases left in between. The V gene's germline CDR1 is SGHTA and CDR2 FQGNSA. CDR3 size: 15 residues. The CDR3, as DNA: TGTGCCAGCAGCTCACAGGTCGATAGCAATCAGCCCCAGCATTTT. Translation gives CASSSQVDSNQPQHF.

The chain links TRBV20-1 to TRBJ2-1; 11 nucleotides align to TRBD2. V lost 3 bases, J lost 6 bases, and 7 bases stayed unmatched. The CDR3 has 15 residues. Per the germline V gene, CDR1 is DFQATT and CDR2 is SNEGSKA (reference sequence). DNA of the CDR3: TGCAGTGCTAGTGAAGTAGCGGGAGGGCCCAATGAGCAGTTCTTC. Amino acid sequence: CSASEVAGGPNEQFF.

CDR3 coding DNA: TGTGCCAGCAGCTTGGGGTGGGAGTCTGCCACTGAAGCTTTCTTT. Residues: CASSLGWESATEAFF. The chain links TRBV5-4 to TRBJ1-1; D is uncertain. CDR1 is SGHNT, CDR2 YYREEE, per germline (reference sequence). The CDR3 totals 15 residues. V lost 0 bases to trimming and J lost 4 bases, with 13 bases between them.

This clone was seen a single time. The chain employs TRBV15 and TRBJ1-1; D uncertain. Germline V gene lookup returns CDR1 LNHNV and CDR2 YYDKDF (reference sequence). The V end was cut by 0 bases, the J end by 14 bases, with 16 bases between. The CDR3 is 13 amino acids. The CDR3 spells CATSRDREESSFF. The CDR3 DNA sequence: TGTGCCACCAGCAGAGATCGGGAAGAATCCTCCTTCTTT.